This TCR beta chain was recovered during a study of T cells in tumors after PD-1 blockade. Sequenced by immunoSEQ multiplex PCR; TCRdb stores in-frame clones only, minus some. The sample shows over 30,000 clones, more than 70% of them seen only once. The ends were cut back, 6 bases at V and 4 bases at J, with 5 bases in the middle. The CDR3 consists of 11 residues. Tumor or blood genomic DNA was sequenced, with inputs of about 600 ng to 6,004 ng. This TCR was recovered from a human donor with basal cell carcinoma. The gene calls are TRBV12-3 or TRBV12-4 and TRBJ2-3; D is unresolved. Sample: PBMCs, taken before anti-PD-1 treatment. The CDR3 here is CASSSADTQYF. The CDR3 DNA reads as TGTGCCAGCAGCTCGGCAGATACGCAGTATTTT.